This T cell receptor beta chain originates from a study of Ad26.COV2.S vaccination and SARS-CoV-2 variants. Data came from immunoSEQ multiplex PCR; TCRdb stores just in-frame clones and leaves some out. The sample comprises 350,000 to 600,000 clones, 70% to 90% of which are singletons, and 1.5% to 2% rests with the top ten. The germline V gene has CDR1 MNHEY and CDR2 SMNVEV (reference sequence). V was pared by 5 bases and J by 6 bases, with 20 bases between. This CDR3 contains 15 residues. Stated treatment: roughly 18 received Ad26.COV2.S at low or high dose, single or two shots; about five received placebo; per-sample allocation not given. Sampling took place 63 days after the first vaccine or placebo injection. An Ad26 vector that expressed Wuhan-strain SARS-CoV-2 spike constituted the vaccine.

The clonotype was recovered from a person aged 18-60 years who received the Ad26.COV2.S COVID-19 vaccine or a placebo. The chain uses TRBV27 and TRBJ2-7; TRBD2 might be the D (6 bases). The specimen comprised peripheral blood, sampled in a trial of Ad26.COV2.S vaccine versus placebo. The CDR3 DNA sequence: TGTGCCAGCAGTCCGTTCGGGGGTGTGGCTAGCGAGCAGTACTTC. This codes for CASSPFGGVASEQYF.